A single sample gave rise to the 5 T cell receptor beta chains below, sequenced in a study of blood T cell repertoires in COVID-19 (dated by TCRdb to about 2020). The receptor library was made with the immunoSEQ multiplex PCR assay. The clones in this table, taken by TCRdb from immuneACCESS, are in-frame only. Not every clone is retained; where verified, under half of the shortfall comes from an unresolved V gene, and the cause of the rest is unknown. This sample lists approximately 110,000 clones; about 94% were detected once. 2.1% of the sample is in the top ten clones. The sample was peripheral blood. These receptors came from a man aged 45-65 years with COVID-19, enrolled during active disease.

This clone was detected only once. The chain links TRBV3-1 (or the pseudogene TRBV3-2) to TRBJ2-7; TRBD2 matches at 14 bases. Germline lookup yields CDR1 LGHDT and CDR2 YNNKEL (reference sequence). This CDR3 comprises 17 residues. The V segment lost 1 base and the J segment 7 bases; nucleotides outside the gene matches: 9. Written as DNA, the CDR3 is TGTGCCAGCAGCCAAGGACTAGCGGGAGGGCCTTTGTGGGAGCAGTACTTC. Its translation is CASSQGLAGGPLWEQYF.

J is TRBJ1-6 and V is TRBV28; TRBD1 might be the D (5 bases). V was clipped by 7 bases and J by 8 bases, with 18 bases between them. In germline, CDR1 is MDHEN, CDR2 SYDVKM. The length of the CDR3 is 15 residues. The CDR3 nucleotides read TGTGCCAGCACCCCTGGGGGGGGATGGGATTCACCCCTCCACTTT. Translating it yields CASTPGGGWDSPLHF.

The V call is TRBV2, the J call TRBJ2-1; 9 nucleotides match TRBD1. Germline V lookup: CDR1 SNHLY, CDR2 FYNNEI. Trimming cost V 6 bases and J 8 bases; bases outside gene matches: 14. The CDR3 covers 16 residues. The CDR3 here is CASSVPGQGIIDEQFF. The CDR3 nucleotides are TGTGCCAGCAGCGTCCCGGGACAGGGTATTATCGATGAGCAGTTCTTC.

This rearrangement joins TRBV7-9 to TRBJ2-4; 7 bases align to TRBD1. CDR1 and CDR2 from the germline V gene are SEHNR and FQNEAQ (reference sequence). J gave up 7 bases and V 7 bases, and 4 bases lay outside the gene matches. The CDR3 is 12 amino acids. The CDR3 bases are TGTGCCAGCACAGACAGGGAGAACATTCAGTACTTC. Encoded protein: CASTDRENIQYF.

V and J are TRBV7-9 and TRBJ1-3; unclear D gene. The CDR3 length is 14 residues. The germline V and J ends were trimmed by 3 bases and 0 bases, with 6 bases remaining between them. From germline, CDR1 is SEHNR and CDR2 FQNEAQ (reference sequence). This chain's CDR3 is CASSFPGSGNTIYF. Written as DNA, the CDR3 is TGTGCCAGCAGCTTCCCCGGCTCTGGAAACACCATATATTTT.